This T cell receptor (beta chain) was captured by sequencing in a study of T-cell memory formation after mild COVID-19. General observations from the study: Clones shrinking from day 15 to 85 showed even CD4/CD8 mixes; later expanders tilted CD4+. CD4+ contracting clones lay mainly in CM and EM, CD8+ ones in EMRA. For second-wave clones that peaked at day 37, SARS-CoV-2 specificity went unverified.

TCR alpha and TCR beta cDNA libraries with sample barcodes and UMIs came from 5'RACE using constant-segment primers. TCRdb analysed the 5' RACE reads with MiXCR anew, one entry per CDR3 protein. This table holds roughly 350,000 distinct CDR3 sequences, about an eighth found once. With respect to this clonotype: Antigen: not known.

CDR1 is LGHDT and CDR2 is YNNKEL in the germline V gene (reference sequence). There are 16 residues in the CDR3. Trimming cost V 4 bases and J 2 bases, with 17 bases left between them. Sequencing was performed on PBMCs or a T cell subset sorted from them (not recorded which). The chain is built from TRBV3-1 and TRBJ1-2; unclear D gene. The receptor comes from a man aged 18 to 29 who had mild COVID-19 (a few samples of this study predate the infection). Cell type and time point are not known. CDR3: CASSPYPRVVNYGYTF. For the CDR3, the DNA is TGTGCCAGCAGCCCATACCCGAGAGTAGTGAACTATGGCTACACCTTC.